A single sample is the source of the 10 T cell receptor beta chains below, sequenced in a study of identical twins. A single record per CDR3 protein comes from TCRdb applying MiXCR to the 5' RACE reads. The repertoire holds 310,000 or so distinct CDR3 sequences, with more than 6.5% as singletons. The sample also formed part of further work on yellow fever vaccine responses in identical twins.

The sequencing input was memory (CD45RO+) T cells sorted from blood. The receptors shown here come from a woman aged 18-30 years in good health.

The CDR3: CASSQMVFNEQFF. In DNA, the CDR3 is TGTGCCAGCAGCCAAATGGTTTTCAATGAGCAGTTCTTC. The chain employs TRBV3-1 and TRBJ2-1; D uncertain. Trimming removed 2 bases from V and 6 bases from J, with 8 bases in between. Germline values: CDR1 LGHDT, CDR2 YNNKEL (reference sequence). This CDR3 is built from 13 residues.

The chain is built from TRBV20-1 and TRBJ2-5, with D perhaps assigned TRBD1 or TRBD2 (5 bases each). The V end lost 3 bases, the J end lost 1 base, and 12 bases lay between the germline ends. CDR1 and CDR2 (germline): DFQATT, SNEGSKA (reference sequence). The CDR3 length is 14 residues. Here the CDR3 reads CSASQGTVQETQYF. The CDR3 DNA sequence: TGCAGTGCTAGCCAAGGGACGGTCCAAGAGACCCAGTACTTC.

This clonotype showed up many times. As DNA, the CDR3 is TGTGCCAGCAGTAGGTCGGGGATCACAGATACGCAGTATTTT. This codes for CASSRSGITDTQYF. The rearrangement links TRBV27 to TRBJ2-3, with D tentatively TRBD2 (5 bases). Germline CDR1 reads MNHEY; CDR2 reads SMNVEV (reference sequence). The germline V and J ends were trimmed by 5 bases and 2 bases, with 11 bases remaining between them. This CDR3 comprises 14 residues.

This clonotype was seen many times. This chain joins TRBV29-1 and TRBJ2-5, with TRBD2 identical over 10 bases. Germline V gene data show CDR1 as SQVTM and CDR2 as ANQGSEA. With V trimmed by 6 bases and J by 4 bases, 5 bases remained unmatched. The CDR3 sequence is 13 residues long. CDR3 sequence reads: CSVPTSGTETQYF. In DNA form, the CDR3 reads TGCAGCGTCCCTACTAGCGGGACAGAGACCCAGTACTTC. Full variable domain (remainder filled in from reference TRBV29-1 and TRBJ2-5): SAVISQKPSRDICQRGTSLTIQCQVDSQVTMMFWYRQQPGQSLTLIATANQGSEATYESGFVIDKFPISRPNLTFSTLTVSNMSPEDSSIYLCSVPTSGTETQYFGPGTRLLVL.

This clonotype was observed a few times. The CDR3 here is CASSLTAGVYEQYF. The CDR3 DNA sequence: TGTGCCAGCAGCTTGACGGCGGGAGTTTACGAGCAGTACTTC. The chain is built from TRBV7-8 and TRBJ2-7; 7 bases align to TRBD2. The CDR3 runs to 14 residues. Germline trimming cut 3 bases from V and 4 bases from J; bases unmatched to any gene: 6. Germline V CDR1 and CDR2: SGHVS, FQNEAQ.

This clonotype was counted at least ten times. The chain joins TRBV6-1 to TRBJ2-3; D tentatively reads TRBD1 or TRBD2 (5 bases each). Germline V gives CDR1 MNHNS, CDR2 SASEGT. Trimming removed 6 bases at V and 6 bases at J, with 19 bases between. The CDR3 is 15 amino acids. For the CDR3, the DNA is TGTGCCAGCAGACCACCCGGGGACCGGGGCGATACGCAGTATTTT. Translating gives CASRPPGDRGDTQYF.

The V and J genes are TRBV29-1 and TRBJ2-2; weak D call: TRBD1 (5 bases). The CDR3 has 12 amino acids. V lost 7 bases and J lost 1, with 7 bases in between. Germline CDR1 and CDR2: SQVTM and ANQGSEA. The DNA for the CDR3 is TGCAGCGGGGGCGGGAACACCGGGGAGCTGTTTTTT. This gives the protein CSGGGNTGELFF.

This clonotype was picked up many times. V and J are TRBV7-2 and TRBJ2-1; 8 bases line up with TRBD1. J lost 5 bases, V lost 4 bases, and 13 bases had no gene match. This CDR3 has 17 amino acids. CDR1 is SGHTA and CDR2 is FQGNSA in the germline V gene. The CDR3, as DNA: TGTGCCAGCAGCTACAGGGGTCAGGGGACAGGCGACAATGAGCAGTTCTTC. Protein product: CASSYRGQGTGDNEQFF. The whole variable domain, remainder taken from reference TRBV7-2 and TRBJ2-1, is GAGVSQSPSNKVTEKGKDVELRCDPISGHTALYWYRQSLGQGLEFLIYFQGNSAPDKSGLPSDRFSAERTGGSVSTLTIQRTQQEDSAVYLCASSYRGQGTGDNEQFFGPGTRLTVL.

This chain uses TRBV6-1 with TRBJ1-6; 7 bases map to TRBD1. The CDR3 extends over 18 amino acids. V dropped 2 bases and J dropped 0; count of bases not matched to a gene: 7. The V gene's germline CDR1 is MNHNS and CDR2 SASEGT. The chain's CDR3 is CASSERRQGPSYNSPLHF. The CDR3 region has the DNA TGTGCCAGCAGTGAACGCCGACAGGGACCCTCCTATAATTCACCCCTCCACTTT.

The rearrangement links TRBV29-1 to TRBJ2-3, with D unresolved. Germline CDR1 and CDR2: SQVTM and ANQGSEA. V lost 4 bases to trimming and J lost 6 bases, with 8 bases between them. CDR3 length: 11 amino acids. CDR3 residues: CSVGQMDTQYF. Here the CDR3 DNA reads TGCAGCGTTGGTCAAATGGATACGCAGTATTTT.